The clone carrying this T cell receptor (beta chain) was picked up a small number of times. The data were obtained in a study of cytomegalovirus exposure and HLA in healthy donors. The study ran its PCR with 60 Vbeta and 13 Jbeta primers. TCRdb's copy holds only in-frame clones and misses some; the assay was immunoSEQ multiplex PCR. The sample lists 160,000 or so clones, around four fifths occurring once. Sequencing was carried out using PBMCs. The receptor was isolated from a male donor in good health and CMV-seronegative.

The CDR3 here is CASSRPGVGEQYF. The CDR3 nucleotides read TGTGCCAGCAGCCGGCCCGGAGTCGGCGAGCAGTACTTC. The chain couples TRBV7-2 to TRBJ2-7, with D uncertain. Germline lookup yields CDR1 SGHTA and CDR2 FQGNSA. V was trimmed by 5 bases and J by 6 bases, leaving 14 bases between them. The CDR3 is 13 amino acids. The entire variable domain, with the rest obtained from reference TRBV7-2 and TRBJ2-7, is as follows: GAGVSQSPSNKVTEKGKDVELRCDPISGHTALYWYRQSLGQGLEFLIYFQGNSAPDKSGLPSDRFSAERTGGSVSTLTIQRTQQEDSAVYLCASSRPGVGEQYFGPGTRLTVT.